What follows are 7 T cell receptor beta chains derived from one specimen sequenced in a study of blood T cells in healthy people across ages (dated by TCRdb to 2015 to 2017). Library preparation was by 5' RACE. Reads for this sample came from an Illumina HiSeq 2500. A second PCR of roughly 7 to 11 cycles was performed with a sample-barcoded 5' primer and a J-beta primer mix. The public reads were reanalyzed by TCRdb: fastp trimming at Q25, MiXCR alignment, in-frame beta chains only. Rows with a matching CDR3 protein are joined into one entry that keeps the most common DNA and genes. A total of about 780,000 distinct CDR3 sequences appear in this sample, about 45% of them only once. Clones ranked in the top ten supply 15% to 20% of the sample. The sample taken for sequencing was blood. These receptors all stem from a man older than 75 in good health.

In DNA form, the CDR3 reads TGCAGTGCTAGAGTGGCGTCACAAGGAGTAGGTTCACCCCTCCACTTT. It translates to CSARVASQGVGSPLHF. This chain connects TRBV20-1 to TRBJ1-6; D ambiguous. With 1 base removed from V and 9 bases from J, the gap between germline ends came to 19 bases. The CDR3 covers 16 residues. Germline CDR1 reads DFQATT; CDR2 reads SNEGSKA (reference sequence).

This chain uses TRBV10-3 with TRBJ1-2, with a tentative D call TRBD1 (6 bases). V shed 6 bases and J shed 4 bases, with 18 bases lying between them. The germline V gene has CDR1 ENHRY and CDR2 SYGVKD. The CDR3 extends over 15 amino acids. The chain's CDR3 is CAIRGDEQGVYGYTF. CDR3 nucleotides: TGTGCCATCAGGGGCGATGAACAGGGAGTCTATGGCTACACCTTC.

V is TRBV28 and J is TRBJ2-1; D unclear. The CDR3 has 14 residues. CDR1 and CDR2 from the germline V gene are MDHEN and SYDVKM. V gave up 3 bases and J gave up 1 base, with 7 bases separating them. The CDR3 DNA follows: TGTGCCAGCAGTTTTGCAGATTCCTACAATGAGCAGTTCTTC. Its translation is CASSFADSYNEQFF.

A word on this clonotype: A single base separates this from a much larger clone, so it may be a read error. The chain recombines TRBV4-3 with TRBJ1-2; 7 bases align to TRBD1. The CDR3 length is 15 residues. CDR1 and CDR2 (germline): LGHNA, YSLEER. V shed 3 bases, J shed 6 bases, and the junction held 10 bases outside the gene matches. CDR3 coding DNA: TGCGCCAGCAGCCAGCTCGACAGGGCGTCAGATGGCTACACCTTC. Translating gives CASSQLDRASDGYTF.

This rearrangement joins TRBV5-1 to TRBJ2-2, with 10 nucleotides matching TRBD1. This CDR3 comprises 16 residues. Germline CDR1 and CDR2: SGHRS and YFSETQ. J gave up 6 bases and V 4 bases, and 9 bases lay outside the gene matches. The CDR3: CASSGGTGVFPGELFF. The CDR3, as DNA: TGCGCCAGCAGCGGCGGGACAGGGGTTTTCCCCGGGGAGCTGTTTTTT.

Details on this clonotype: One end of the junction does not line up with germline, which may come from a read error. The rearrangement uses TRBV27 and TRBJ2-1; possible D gene TRBD1, 6 bases. This CDR3 has 11 residues. The germline gives CDR1 MNHEY, CDR2 SMNVEV (reference sequence). The CDR3 coding sequence is TGTGCCGGCAGTTCAGGGGTTGAGCAGTTCTTC. Amino acids: CAGSSGVEQFF.

The CDR3: CASSSSQGTPPGELFF. CDR3 coding DNA: TGTGCCAGCAGTTCCTCACAGGGCACCCCCCCCGGGGAGCTGTTTTTT. The rearrangement links TRBV12-3 or TRBV12-4 to TRBJ2-2, with D possibly being TRBD1 (6 bases). Trimming pared 4 bases from V and 6 bases from J, leaving 18 bases between. The CDR3 contains 16 residues.